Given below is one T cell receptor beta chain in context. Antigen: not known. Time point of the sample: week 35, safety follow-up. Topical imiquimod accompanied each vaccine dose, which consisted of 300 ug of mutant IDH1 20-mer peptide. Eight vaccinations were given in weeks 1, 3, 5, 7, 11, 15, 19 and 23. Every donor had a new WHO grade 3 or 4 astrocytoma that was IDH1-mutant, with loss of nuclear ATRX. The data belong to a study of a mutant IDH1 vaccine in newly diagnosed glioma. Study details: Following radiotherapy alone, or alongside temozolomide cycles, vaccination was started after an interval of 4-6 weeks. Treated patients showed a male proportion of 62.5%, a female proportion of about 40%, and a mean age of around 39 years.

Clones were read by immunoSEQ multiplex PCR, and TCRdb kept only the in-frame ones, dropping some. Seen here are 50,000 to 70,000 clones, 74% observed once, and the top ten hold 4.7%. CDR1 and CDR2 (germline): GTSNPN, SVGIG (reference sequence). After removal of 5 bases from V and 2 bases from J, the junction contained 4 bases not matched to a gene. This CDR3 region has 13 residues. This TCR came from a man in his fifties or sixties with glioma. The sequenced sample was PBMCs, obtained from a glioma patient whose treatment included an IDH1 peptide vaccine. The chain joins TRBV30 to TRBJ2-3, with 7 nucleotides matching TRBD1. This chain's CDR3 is CAWAGTDTDTQYF. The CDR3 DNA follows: TGTGCCTGGGCCGGGACAGACACAGATACGCAGTATTTT.